The sequence of this T cell receptor (beta chain) was determined in a study of T cells in Graves' hyperthyroidism and ophthalmopathy. V was shortened by 6 bases and J by 3 bases, with 27 bases between the two germline ends. CDR1 and CDR2 from the germline V gene are DFQATT and SNEGSKA (reference sequence). This CDR3 spans 17 amino acids. Uncontrolled infection, other autoimmune disease, pregnancy and lactation each barred patients from inclusion. Fresh peripheral blood, roughly 9.8 ml of it, supplied the PBMCs. This clonotype was picked up many times. Its antigen is not known. The investigators amplified TCR beta CDR3 regions from RNA transcripts. HTBI primers drove first-round RT-PCR of the TCR CDR3. MiXCR, run by TCRdb on the multiplex PCR reads, gives a single entry per CDR3 protein. The repertoire holds under 400,000 distinct CDR3 sequences, with around 20% as singletons. General study points: Most thyroid clonotypes that were expanded above 0.001 also turned up in blood. The model identified upcoming ophthalmopathy a median approximately six months ahead of onset.

The source material was blood. The chain carries TRBV20-1 and TRBJ2-7; D not certain. The receptor was isolated from a woman aged 45-60 years with Graves' hyperthyroidism. The CDR3 coding sequence is TGCAGTGCGCGGACGGGTTTTAACTCACCTTACAACTACGAGCAGTACTTC. This encodes CSARTGFNSPYNYEQYF.